This TCR beta chain was retrieved from a study of shared clonotypes between healthy human individuals. Donors were Caucasian adults residing in Nashville, Tennessee, USA. The CD4+ fraction was divided into a CD45RA+ naive subset and a CD45RA-negative memory subset. Data came from immunoSEQ multiplex PCR; TCRdb stores just in-frame clones and leaves some out. The data show more than 500,000 clones, with about 96% seen just once and about 0.067% held by the top ten. The CDR3 spans 14 residues. The V and J ends lost 1 base and 1 base respectively, with 7 bases between them. Germline loops: CDR1 SGHRS, CDR2 YFSETQ. General study findings and limits: Naive CD4 clonotypes were shared across a few donors at roughly 4.6%.

Worth noting for this clone: Its antigen is still unknown.

The V and J genes are TRBV5-1 and TRBJ2-3; possible D gene TRBD2, 5 bases. The receptor's source is a woman in her twenties or thirties in good health. Specimen: naive CD4+ T cells sorted from blood. Subset of the sample: CD45RA+ positively selected. The CDR3 here is CASSLLRGTDTQYF. The CDR3 DNA reads as TGCGCCAGCAGCTTGTTGCGGGGCACAGATACGCAGTATTTT.